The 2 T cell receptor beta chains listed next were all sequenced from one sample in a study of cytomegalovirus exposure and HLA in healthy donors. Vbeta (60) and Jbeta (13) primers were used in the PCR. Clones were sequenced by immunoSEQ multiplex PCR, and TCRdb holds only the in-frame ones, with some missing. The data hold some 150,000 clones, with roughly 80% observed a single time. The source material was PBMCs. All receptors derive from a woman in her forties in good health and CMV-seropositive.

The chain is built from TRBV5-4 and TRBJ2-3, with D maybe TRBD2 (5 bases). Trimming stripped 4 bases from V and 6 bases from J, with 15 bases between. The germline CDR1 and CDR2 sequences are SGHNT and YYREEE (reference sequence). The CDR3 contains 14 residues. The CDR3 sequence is CASSPRSGVDTQYF. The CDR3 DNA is TGTGCCAGCAGCCCCCGCTCCGGGGTTGATACGCAGTATTTT.

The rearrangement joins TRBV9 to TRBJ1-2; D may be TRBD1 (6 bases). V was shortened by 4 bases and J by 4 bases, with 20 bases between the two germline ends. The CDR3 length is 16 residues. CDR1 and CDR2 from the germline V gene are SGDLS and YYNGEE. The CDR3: CASSRDVGATSYGYTF. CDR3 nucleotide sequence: TGTGCCAGCAGCCGGGATGTGGGGGCCACTTCCTATGGCTACACCTTC.